Listed below are T cell receptor beta chains from one sample, sequenced in a study of monozygotic twins with inflammatory bowel disease. TCRdb re-called the 5' RACE reads and shows each CDR3 protein once, DNA omitted. The sample totals around 140,000 distinct CDR3 sequences. Sequencing was carried out using blood. The origin of the receptors is a human donor with ulcerative colitis or Crohn's disease, or a healthy co-twin of an affected twin (not recorded which). CDR3s include the opening cysteine and the closing phenylalanine or tryptophan. The order of the fields is V gene, J gene, CDR3 protein.

TRBV5-1,TRBJ1-2,CASSLAGPRAVYGYTF
TRBV2,TRBJ2-5,CASNGGVLETQYF
TRBV27,TRBJ1-6,CASSWGQGNNSPLHF
TRBV12-3/TRBV12-4,TRBJ1-2,CASSLTVGTYGYTF
TRBV5-1,TRBJ2-5,CASSPTLQETQYF
TRBV10-3,TRBJ2-7,CASREGPSYEQYF
TRBV5-5,TRBJ1-3,CASSLNTGSGNTIYF
TRBV20-1,TRBJ2-1,CSARGLARNNEQFF
TRBV5-4,TRBJ2-1,CASSWDRGTYNEQFF
TRBV20-1,TRBJ2-7,CSAPPGGASFSYEQYF
TRBV6-5,TRBJ2-7,CASRPGSTYEQYF
TRBV5-1,TRBJ2-7,CASSSGLANYEQYF
TRBV12-3/TRBV12-4,TRBJ2-5,CASSSRDRAETQYF
TRBV7-3,TRBJ2-1,CASSPAGGNEQFF
TRBV5-1,TRBJ2-1,CASSTTGVLLDNEQFF